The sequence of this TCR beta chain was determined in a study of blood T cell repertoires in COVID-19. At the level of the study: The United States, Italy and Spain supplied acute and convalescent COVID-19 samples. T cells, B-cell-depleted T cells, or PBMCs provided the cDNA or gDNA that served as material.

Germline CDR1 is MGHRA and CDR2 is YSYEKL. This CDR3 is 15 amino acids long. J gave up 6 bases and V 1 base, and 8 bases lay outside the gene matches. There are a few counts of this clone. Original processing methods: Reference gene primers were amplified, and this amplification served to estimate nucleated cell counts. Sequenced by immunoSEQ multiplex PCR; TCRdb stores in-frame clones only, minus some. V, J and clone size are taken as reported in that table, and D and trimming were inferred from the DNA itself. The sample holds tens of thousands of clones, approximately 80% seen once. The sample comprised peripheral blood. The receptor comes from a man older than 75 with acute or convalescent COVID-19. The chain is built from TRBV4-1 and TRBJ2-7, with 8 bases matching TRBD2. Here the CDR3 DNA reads TGCGCCAGCAGCCAAGCTAGGACTAGCCGACGCGAGCAGTACTTC. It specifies CASSQARTSRREQYF.